The 15 T cell receptor beta chains presented below share a single source sample, sequenced in a study of molecular identifiers for immune sequencing clone quantification. TCRdb itself ran the PCR reads through MiXCR, one entry per CDR3 protein. The sample lists around 480,000 distinct CDR3 sequences, about a fifth occurring once. The sequenced sample was naive CD8+ T cells from blood, with Jurkat cell RNA spiked in. Subset reported: FACS-sorted CD8+CD4-CCR7+CD45RA+ naive T cells. The receptors shown here come from a human donor in good health. Some libraries in this study had Jurkat cell RNA spiked in.

This clonotype was recorded only once. A read error is possible here, since a much larger clone lies one base away. J is TRBJ2-7 and V is TRBV13; no clear D gene. The better agreement between TRBJ2-1 and the DNA end casts doubt on the J call. Germline V lookup: CDR1 PRHDT, CDR2 FYEKMQ (reference sequence). This CDR3 is built from 14 residues. CDR3 coding DNA: TGTGCCAGCAGTGCCCAGAGGTATTACGACGAGCAGTTCTTC. It is translated as CASSAQRYYDEQFF.

A note on this clonotype: A much more abundant neighbour one base away suggests this may be a read error. The conserved final phenylalanine or tryptophan is absent from the CDR3, which likely points to a read error. The chain is built from TRBV7-9 and TRBJ2-3; the D gene is possibly TRBD2 (5 bases). The CDR3 extends over 16 amino acids. V was shortened by 7 bases and J by 0 bases, with 17 bases between the two germline ends. Germline CDR1 and CDR2: SEHNR and FQNEAQ (reference sequence). This CDR3 reads CASTITTTTSTDTQYL. For the CDR3, the DNA is TGTGCCAGCACCATTACGACTACTACTAGCACAGATACGCAGTATCTT.

A remark on this clonotype: A read error is possible here, since a much larger clone lies one base away. The CDR3 here is CNARGQGVRNEQYF. In DNA form, the CDR3 reads TGCAATGCTAGGGGGCAGGGGGTACGGAACGAGCAGTACTTC. The gene calls are TRBV20-1 and TRBJ2-7; 7 bases are shared with TRBD1. Per the germline V gene, CDR1 is DFQATT and CDR2 is SNEGSKA (reference sequence). The CDR3 totals 14 residues.

This CDR3 is CASSPRTGGTNEQFF. As DNA, the CDR3 is TGTGCCAGCAGCCCGAGGACAGGGGGGACCAATGAGCAGTTCTTC. The chain recombines TRBV11-2 with TRBJ2-1; 10 bases match TRBD1. This CDR3 is 15 amino acids long. Looked up from germline, CDR1 is SGHAT and CDR2 is FQNNGV. V lost 5 bases to trimming and J lost 6 bases; unmatched junction nucleotides: 7.

This clonotype was counted at least ten times. The chain uses TRBV11-2 and TRBJ2-5; D possibly corresponds to TRBD2 (6 bases). The V end was cut by 1 base, the J end by 1 base, with 13 bases between. Germline assignment: CDR1 SGHAT and CDR2 FQNNGV. The CDR3 is 16 amino acids. This chain's CDR3 is CASSLAVFGGQETQYF. The CDR3, as DNA: TGTGCCAGCAGCTTAGCGGTTTTCGGGGGCCAAGAGACCCAGTACTTC. The full variable domain, rest sourced from reference TRBV11-2 and TRBJ2-5, is EAGVAQSPRYKIIEKRQSVAFWCNPISGHATLYWYQQILGQGPKLLIQFQNNGVVDDSQLPKDRFSAERLKGVDSTLKIQPAKLEDSAVYLCASSLAVFGGQETQYFGPGTRLLVL.

This clonotype came up many times. This rearrangement joins TRBV2 to TRBJ1-4; 12 nucleotides match TRBD1. The length of the CDR3 is 15 residues. Germline values: CDR1 SNHLY, CDR2 FYNNEI. V dropped 7 bases and J dropped 7; count of bases not matched to a gene: 7. CDR3: CASTRDRGLGEKLFF. CDR3 DNA sequence: TGTGCCAGCACGAGGGACAGGGGGCTCGGTGAAAAACTGTTTTTT.

In the case of this clonotype: Being one base from a much bigger clone, this may be a read error. The chain recombines TRBV5-1 with TRBJ2-5; 11 bases are a match to TRBD2. The germline CDR1 and CDR2 sequences are SGHRS and YFSETQ. The CDR3 is made up of 16 amino acids. For the CDR3, the DNA is TGCGCCAGCAGCTCCGGGACTAGCGGATACCAAGGGACCCAGTACTTC. Translation gives CASSSGTSGYQGTQYF.

This chain uses TRBV29-1 with TRBJ2-7; possible D gene TRBD1, 5 bases. CDR1 is SQVTM, CDR2 ANQGSEA, per germline. CDR3 length equals 14 residues. Trimming left V 7 bases short and J 3 bases short, with 19 bases between. CDR3: CSAVPGHVFYEQYF. In DNA, the CDR3 is TGCAGCGCAGTACCTGGACACGTCTTCTACGAGCAGTACTTC.

This clonotype has only a few counts. Because it lacks the conserved phenylalanine or tryptophan at the end, this CDR3 is likely a read error. The chain recombines TRBV19 with TRBJ2-6; D could derive from TRBD1 or TRBD2 (6 bases each). CDR3 length: 18 amino acids. V lost 7 bases to trimming and J lost 0 bases, with 19 bases between them. In germline, CDR1 is LNHDA, CDR2 SQIVND (reference sequence). The CDR3 DNA reads TGTGCCAGTACCCTAAGCAGGGGACTGATCTCTGGGGCCAACGTCCTGACTTCC. This gives the protein CASTLSRGLISGANVLTS.

This clonotype has only a few counts. V usage is TRBV6-5 and J usage is TRBJ1-2; D unresolved. CDR3 length: 15 residues. With 4 bases removed from V and 7 bases from J, the gap between germline ends came to 19 bases. The germline gives CDR1 MNHEY, CDR2 SVGAGI. This chain's CDR3 is CASSLSIDGLGGYTF. The CDR3 DNA sequence: TGTGCCAGCAGTTTATCAATTGATGGGTTAGGTGGCTACACCTTC.

This clonotype was counted at least ten times. This sequence joins TRBV28 and TRBJ2-7; D may be TRBD1 or TRBD2 (5 bases each). The V end lost 4 bases, the J end lost 3 bases, and 13 bases lay between the germline ends. The V gene's germline CDR1 is MDHEN and CDR2 SYDVKM. The CDR3 spans 14 residues. The CDR3 DNA reads TGTGCCAGCAGTTCAGGGATTGCGGGCTACGAGCAGTACTTC. This encodes CASSSGIAGYEQYF.

Details on this clonotype: This may come from a read error, since a much larger clone is one base off. The CDR3 spells CASSHRGRGGRQETQYF. CDR3 nucleotides: TGCGCCAGCAGTCATCGAGGGCGGGGCGGACGCCAAGAGACCCAGTACTTC. The rearrangement links TRBV23-1 to TRBJ2-5, with D tentatively TRBD2 (6 bases). TRBV23-1 is designated an ORF whose function remains uncertain. This CDR3 comprises 17 residues. With 3 bases removed from V and 1 base from J, the gap between germline ends came to 18 bases.

This chain uses TRBV28 with TRBJ2-6; TRBD1 is a possible D gene (6 bases). Trimming took off 3 bases at V and 0 bases at J, with 15 bases between the two ends. CDR3 size: 18 residues. The germline V gene has CDR1 MDHEN and CDR2 SYDVKM. The CDR3 region is CASSLRTVAFSGANVLTF. The CDR3 nucleotides read TGTGCCAGCAGTTTGAGGACAGTGGCTTTCTCTGGGGCCAACGTCCTGACTTTC.

V gene TRBV5-5 combines with J gene TRBJ2-6; perhaps TRBD1 as D (6 bases). Germline CDR1 SGHKS, CDR2 YYEKEE (reference sequence). The V and J ends lost 0 bases and 5 bases respectively, with 15 bases between them. This CDR3 is 17 amino acids long. CDR3 amino acids: CASSLEQGPLWANVLTF. The CDR3 DNA is TGTGCCAGCAGCTTGGAACAGGGCCCTCTGTGGGCCAACGTCCTGACTTTC. The whole variable domain, filled in from reference TRBV5-5 and TRBJ2-6, reads DAGVTQSPTHLIKTRGQQVTLRCSPISGHKSVSWYQQVLGQGPQFIFQYYEKEERGRGNFPDRFSARQFPNYSSELNVNALLLGDSALYLCASSLEQGPLWANVLTFGAGSRLTVL.

Turning to this clonotype: It is likely a read error, because the conserved phenylalanine at the end of the CDR3 is missing. The V and J genes are TRBV28 and TRBJ2-1; 10 nucleotides agree with TRBD2. This CDR3 region has 17 residues. V trimming: 4 bases; J trimming: 0 bases; junction bases outside the gene matches: 6. Germline V CDR1 and CDR2: MDHEN, SYDVKM. CDR3 in DNA: TGTGCCAGCAGTTCAGGACTAGCGGTGAGCTCCTACAATGAGCAGTTCCTC. Translating it yields CASSSGLAVSSYNEQFL.